This T cell receptor (beta chain) comes out of a study of CD8+ T cells in alopecia areata. Treatment given: oral pan-JAK inhibitor, 5-10 mg twice daily. Investigators isolated RNA and reverse transcribed it into cDNA to act as the sequencing template. Libraries were prepared by immunoSEQ multiplex PCR; TCRdb keeps only in-frame clonotypes and omits some of them. Of 100,000 to 150,000 clones in the sample, approximately 60% were seen once. General observations from the study: Compared with mice, patients displayed less clear TCR sharing, possibly for HLA-related reasons.

In regard to this clone: Its antigen is not identified.

Losses at the gene ends were 4 bases for V and 2 bases for J; bases not matched to a gene: 6. The CDR3 is made up of 16 amino acids. The germline CDR1 and CDR2 sequences are SGDLS and YYNGEE. The chain is built from TRBV9 and TRBJ2-3, with 11 positions matching TRBD2. The source of this sequence is a human donor with alopecia areata. Source: CD4+ T cells sorted from blood, taken at week 4, from a patient treated with tofacitinib. The CDR3 DNA is TGTGCCAGCAGCCCGACTAGCGGGGCTTACACAGATACGCAGTATTTT. This codes for CASSPTSGAYTDTQYF.